A selection of T cell receptor beta chains follows, all from one sample in a study of cytomegalovirus exposure and HLA in healthy donors. Libraries were prepared by immunoSEQ multiplex PCR; TCRdb keeps only in-frame clonotypes and omits some of them. This table holds roughly 130,000 clones, 65% to 75% found once. What was sequenced was PBMCs. The origin of the receptors is a woman aged 45-65 years in good health and CMV-seropositive. Each CDR3 is given with its conserved first and last residue. D genes are given only for firm matches. Clone size is not always given. Where it is, it says once, few, many or a class for expanded clones.

v_gene,d_gene,j_gene,abundance,CDR3aa,CDR3nt
TRBV30,-,TRBJ1-2,-,CIIGAAGGGNYGYTF,TGTATCATTGGAGCGGCGGGGGGGGGTAACTATGGCTACACCTTC
TRBV6-5,-,TRBJ2-2,few,CPSTEAGGDTGELFF,TGTCCCAGCACCGAAGCCGGGGGAGATACCGGGGAGCTGTTTTTT
TRBV5-1,TRBD2,TRBJ2-6,-,CASSLLAGGGGANVLTF,TGCGCCAGCAGCTTGCTGGCGGGGGGTGGTGGGGCCAACGTCCTGACTTTC
TRBV5-6,-,TRBJ2-5,-,CASRKMGGTQYF,TGTGCCAGCAGGAAAATGGGGGGGACCCAGTACTTC
TRBV11-2,TRBD1,TRBJ1-2,-,CASSLTGRYGYTF,TGTGCCAGCAGCTTGACAGGGAGATACGGCTACACCTTC
TRBV4-1,-,TRBJ2-2,few,CASSLWANTFGELFF,TGCGCCAGCAGCCTTTGGGCCAATACCTTCGGGGAGCTGTTTTTT
TRBV6-1,-,TRBJ2-3,-,CASSEASGAADTQYF,TGTGCCAGCAGTGAAGCATCAGGGGCCGCAGATACGCAGTATTTT
TRBV5-6,TRBD2,TRBJ2-5,-,CASSFSRLAGKQETQYF,TGTGCCAGCAGCTTTAGTAGACTAGCGGGGAAGCAAGAGACCCAGTACTTC
TRBV5-6,TRBD1,TRBJ1-2,few,CASSSSGQGARGYTF,TGTGCCAGCAGCTCTTCTGGACAGGGGGCGAGAGGCTACACCTTC
TRBV5-4,-,TRBJ1-3,once,CASSLGTVAVNTIYF,TGTGCCAGCAGCTTGGGAACAGTGGCAGTTAACACCATATATTTT